The rows below give T cell receptor beta chains drawn from one sample of a study of T cell responses to AZD1222 COVID-19 vaccine. The table came from immunoSEQ multiplex PCR; TCRdb's copy has only in-frame clones and leaves some out. The table has over 150,000 clones, just over 90% seen once. Sequences were derived from peripheral blood, sampled on day 0 of AZD1222 vaccination. These receptors came from an adult in good health. Each CDR3 is given with its conserved first and last residue. A D gene is named only where the DNA matches it firmly. Clone sizes are given selectively: once, few, many, or a class where the clone is expanded.

CDR3 DNA: TGTGCCAGCAGCGTAGAAGTTGTGGGGGGTTCACCCCTCCACTTT; CDR3 protein: CASSVEVVGGSPLHF; V gene: TRBV9; clone size: NA; CDR3 length: 15; J gene: TRBJ1-6; D gene: NA
CDR3 DNA: TGCGCCAGCAGCTTAGGAGAGGTGGCCCTTCGTAACACAGATACGCAGTATTTT; CDR3 protein: CASSLGEVALRNTDTQYF; V gene: TRBV5-1; clone size: NA; CDR3 length: 18; J gene: TRBJ2-3; D gene: NA
CDR3 DNA: TGCGCCAGCAGCTACGACAGGGGACGAGAGACCCAGTACTTC; CDR3 protein: CASSYDRGRETQYF; V gene: TRBV5-1; clone size: NA; CDR3 length: 14; J gene: TRBJ2-5; D gene: TRBD1
CDR3 DNA: TGTGCCAGCAGCTTACGCAGGGGTACTATGAGCTCCTATAATTCACCCCTCCACTTT; CDR3 protein: CASSLRRGTMSSYNSPLHF; V gene: TRBV7-8; clone size: NA; CDR3 length: 19; J gene: TRBJ1-6; D gene: NA
CDR3 DNA: TGTGCCAGCAGCCAAGATGAGGACTATAATTCACCCCTCCACTTT; CDR3 protein: CASSQDEDYNSPLHF; V gene: TRBV4-2; clone size: NA; CDR3 length: 15; J gene: TRBJ1-6; D gene: NA
CDR3 DNA: TGTGCCAGTAGTATAGAAAGGCAAGGGGGATTGGGGAACACTGAAGCTTTCTTT; CDR3 protein: CASSIERQGGLGNTEAFF; V gene: TRBV19; clone size: once; CDR3 length: 18; J gene: TRBJ1-1; D gene: NA
CDR3 DNA: TGCGCCAGCAGCCAAGAAGGACGCCGCAGACGGGGGGGAGATACGCAGTATTTT; CDR3 protein: CASSQEGRRRRGGDTQYF; V gene: TRBV4-3; clone size: NA; CDR3 length: 18; J gene: TRBJ2-3; D gene: TRBD2
CDR3 DNA: TGTGCCAGCAGTGGGACAGGGGGCTACGAGCAGTACTTC; CDR3 protein: CASSGTGGYEQYF; V gene: TRBV25-1; clone size: few; CDR3 length: 13; J gene: TRBJ2-7; D gene: TRBD1
CDR3 DNA: TGTGCCAGCAGTTTAAGGCAGAACTATGGCTACACCTTC; CDR3 protein: CASSLRQNYGYTF; V gene: TRBV28; clone size: NA; CDR3 length: 13; J gene: TRBJ1-2; D gene: NA
CDR3 DNA: TGTGCCAGCAGTTACCGGGGTAAGGAGACCCAGTACTTC; CDR3 protein: CASSYRGKETQYF; V gene: TRBV12-3/TRBV12-4; clone size: NA; CDR3 length: 13; J gene: TRBJ2-5; D gene: NA
CDR3 DNA: TGCGCCAGCAGGAGAAGCGCTGATATTAAAGACGAAAAACTGTTTTTT; CDR3 protein: CASRRSADIKDEKLFF; V gene: TRBV5-1; clone size: NA; CDR3 length: 16; J gene: TRBJ1-4; D gene: NA
CDR3 DNA: TGTGCCAGTTCGGATGGGAATCAGCCCCAGCATTTT; CDR3 protein: CASSDGNQPQHF; V gene: TRBV19; clone size: NA; CDR3 length: 12; J gene: TRBJ1-5; D gene: NA
CDR3 DNA: TGTGCCAGTAAGGGACAGGGGCCTCAGCCCCAGCATTTT; CDR3 protein: CASKGQGPQPQHF; V gene: TRBV19; clone size: NA; CDR3 length: 13; J gene: TRBJ1-5; D gene: TRBD1
CDR3 DNA: TGTGCCAGCCAACGGGGGGGCACCCTCCACTTT; CDR3 protein: CASQRGGTLHF; V gene: TRBV28; clone size: NA; CDR3 length: 11; J gene: TRBJ1-6; D gene: NA
CDR3 DNA: TGTGCCAGCAGCAACACCCCCCTCGCCGAGGGGACGGATACGCAGTATTTT; CDR3 protein: CASSNTPLAEGTDTQYF; V gene: TRBV5-8; clone size: NA; CDR3 length: 17; J gene: TRBJ2-3; D gene: NA
CDR3 DNA: TGTGCCAGCAGCGTAACAGGGGGGGACACTGAAGCTTTCTTT; CDR3 protein: CASSVTGGDTEAFF; V gene: TRBV7-6; clone size: once; CDR3 length: 14; J gene: TRBJ1-1; D gene: TRBD1
CDR3 DNA: TGTGCCAGCACCCACAGCGGGACAACGAACACTGAAGCTTTCTTT; CDR3 protein: CASTHSGTTNTEAFF; V gene: TRBV11-3; clone size: NA; CDR3 length: 15; J gene: TRBJ1-1; D gene: NA
CDR3 DNA: TGTGCCAGCAGCTTGACCCCTTCTGGAAACACCATATATTTT; CDR3 protein: CASSLTPSGNTIYF; V gene: TRBV7-2; clone size: NA; CDR3 length: 14; J gene: TRBJ1-3; D gene: NA
CDR3 DNA: TGTGCCAGCAGTTACAACAGGGACTATAGCAATCAGCCCCAGCATTTT; CDR3 protein: CASSYNRDYSNQPQHF; V gene: TRBV6-5; clone size: NA; CDR3 length: 16; J gene: TRBJ1-5; D gene: NA
CDR3 DNA: TGTGCCACCAAGTTGGGATACGGCACTGAAGCTTTCTTT; CDR3 protein: CATKLGYGTEAFF; V gene: TRBV11-2; clone size: NA; CDR3 length: 13; J gene: TRBJ1-1; D gene: NA
CDR3 DNA: TGCGCCAGCAGCCAAGATACCCTGGGACAGGGAGGCACAGATACGCAGTATTTT; CDR3 protein: CASSQDTLGQGGTDTQYF; V gene: TRBV4-3; clone size: NA; CDR3 length: 18; J gene: TRBJ2-3; D gene: TRBD1
CDR3 DNA: TGCGCCAGCAGCTTTAACGGAGAAAGGGGAGAAAAACTGTTTTTT; CDR3 protein: CASSFNGERGEKLFF; V gene: TRBV5-1; clone size: once; CDR3 length: 15; J gene: TRBJ1-4; D gene: NA
CDR3 DNA: TGTGCCAGCAGCCACACAAGGACCTACGAGCAGTACTTC; CDR3 protein: CASSHTRTYEQYF; V gene: TRBV6-5; clone size: NA; CDR3 length: 13; J gene: TRBJ2-7; D gene: NA
CDR3 DNA: TGTGCCAGCTCCACGGCTAGTGGCTCCTACGAGCAGTACTTC; CDR3 protein: CASSTASGSYEQYF; V gene: TRBV18; clone size: NA; CDR3 length: 14; J gene: TRBJ2-7; D gene: NA
CDR3 DNA: TGTGCCAGCAGTTACGATGGCAGGGAGCAGTTCTTC; CDR3 protein: CASSYDGREQFF; V gene: TRBV6-5; clone size: NA; CDR3 length: 12; J gene: TRBJ2-1; D gene: NA
CDR3 DNA: TGTGCCAGCAGCCAAGAGGCTGGTGCGAGGAACACTGAAGCTTTCTTT; CDR3 protein: CASSQEAGARNTEAFF; V gene: TRBV14; clone size: NA; CDR3 length: 16; J gene: TRBJ1-1; D gene: NA
CDR3 DNA: TGTGCCAGCAGTGAAGTACTTGCGGGAGGCACTGAAGCTTTCTTT; CDR3 protein: CASSEVLAGGTEAFF; V gene: TRBV6-1; clone size: NA; CDR3 length: 15; J gene: TRBJ1-1; D gene: NA
CDR3 DNA: TGTGCCAGCAGACGACGCTCCTACGAGCAGTACTTC; CDR3 protein: CASRRRSYEQYF; V gene: TRBV6-5; clone size: NA; CDR3 length: 12; J gene: TRBJ2-7; D gene: NA
CDR3 DNA: TGTGCCAGCAGTGTGGACAGGGGAATTAATGGCTACACCTTC; CDR3 protein: CASSVDRGINGYTF; V gene: TRBV2; clone size: NA; CDR3 length: 14; J gene: TRBJ1-2; D gene: TRBD1
CDR3 DNA: TGTGCCAGCAGCTCCCAATGGGGGGAATTTAATCAGCCCCAGCATTTT; CDR3 protein: CASSSQWGEFNQPQHF; V gene: TRBV7-8; clone size: NA; CDR3 length: 16; J gene: TRBJ1-5; D gene: NA
CDR3 DNA: TGTGCCAGCAGTAGCGGGGGCGCAGACTATGGCTACACCTTC; CDR3 protein: CASSSGGADYGYTF; V gene: TRBV28; clone size: NA; CDR3 length: 14; J gene: TRBJ1-2; D gene: NA
CDR3 DNA: TGCGCCAGCAGCCTGGGGCAGGACGAGACCCAGTACTTC; CDR3 protein: CASSLGQDETQYF; V gene: TRBV5-1; clone size: NA; CDR3 length: 13; J gene: TRBJ2-5; D gene: NA
CDR3 DNA: TGTGCCAGCAGCTTTGACACCTTGAGCTCCTACGAGCAGTACTTC; CDR3 protein: CASSFDTLSSYEQYF; V gene: TRBV6-5; clone size: NA; CDR3 length: 15; J gene: TRBJ2-7; D gene: NA
CDR3 DNA: TGTGCCAGCCCGCCGTCAGGGACAAGTAACACCGGGGAGCTGTTTTTT; CDR3 protein: CASPPSGTSNTGELFF; V gene: TRBV28; clone size: NA; CDR3 length: 16; J gene: TRBJ2-2; D gene: NA
CDR3 DNA: TGTGCCAGCAGTTACTCGGGACGGTTGAACACTGAAGCTTTCTTT; CDR3 protein: CASSYSGRLNTEAFF; V gene: TRBV6-5; clone size: NA; CDR3 length: 15; J gene: TRBJ1-1; D gene: NA
CDR3 DNA: TGCGCCAGCAGCTGGGGGGAAGGGGGCGAGCAGTACTTC; CDR3 protein: CASSWGEGGEQYF; V gene: TRBV5-1; clone size: NA; CDR3 length: 13; J gene: TRBJ2-7; D gene: NA